These 15 T cell receptor beta chains came from one sample sequenced in a study of T-cell reconstitution after alpha-beta-depleted transplantation in children. Unique molecular identifiers featured in how the TCRbeta library was prepared. Each CDR3 protein gets one entry after TCRdb re-called the PCR reads with MiXCR. This table has about 400,000 distinct CDR3 sequences, 13% appearing once. The sequences come from PBMCs, collected from the stem cell graft. The receptors were gathered from a human donor who donated a stem cell graft to a child with Fanconi anemia.

This clonotype was seen many times. This chain links TRBV29-1 with TRBJ1-5; 7 nucleotides match TRBD1. Per germline, CDR1 SQVTM and CDR2 ANQGSEA. This CDR3 comprises 13 residues. V was pared by 6 bases and J by 5 bases, with 7 bases of the junction left unmatched. The CDR3: CSVSQGGDQPQHF. Written as DNA, the CDR3 is TGCAGCGTAAGTCAGGGGGGTGATCAGCCCCAGCATTTT.

This clonotype was recorded many times. This sequence joins TRBV20-1 and TRBJ1-3; weak D call: TRBD1 (6 bases). This CDR3 region has 15 residues. The germline V and J ends were trimmed by 1 base and 2 bases, with 12 bases remaining between them. CDR1 is DFQATT, CDR2 SNEGSKA, per germline (reference sequence). This CDR3 is CSARGLQGAGNTIYF. The DNA for the CDR3 is TGCAGTGCTAGAGGGTTACAGGGTGCTGGAAACACCATATATTTT.

Points on this clonotype: Given a much more abundant clone one base away, this may be a read error. The chain carries TRBV3-1 and TRBJ2-2, with 10 bases matching TRBD1. Germline lookup yields CDR1 LGHDT and CDR2 YNNKEL (reference sequence). The junction had 3 bases not matched to a gene; V was cut back by 4 bases and J by 4 bases. This CDR3 is built from 15 residues. Here the CDR3 reads CASSLGTGATGELFF. The CDR3 DNA follows: TGTGCCAGCAGCCTCGGGACAGGGGCCACCGGGGAGCTGTTTTTT.

The CDR3 nucleotides are TGCAGCGTTGCTTGGAGGATAGGGGAGAACACTGAAGCTTTCTTT. Its protein is CSVAWRIGENTEAFF. The chain uses TRBV29-1 and TRBJ1-1; D may be TRBD1 (5 bases). CDR3 size: 15 residues. From germline, CDR1 is SQVTM and CDR2 ANQGSEA. V lost 4 bases, J lost 1 base, and 16 bases lay in between.

For this clonotype: Compared with germline, one end of the junction differs, possibly owing to a read error. The rearrangement uses TRBV18 and TRBJ1-2; D uncertain. The length of the CDR3 is 13 residues. Per germline, CDR1 KGHSH and CDR2 LQKENI. The CDR3 spells CDSSPQAGYGYTF. CDR3 sequence (DNA): TGTGACAGCTCACCACAAGCCGGCTATGGCTACACCTTC.

The sample holds many counts of this clonotype. V is TRBV27 and J is TRBJ2-1; 11 bases map to TRBD2. Germline CDR1 MNHEY, CDR2 SMNVEV (reference sequence). V was pared by 6 bases and J by 7 bases, with 8 bases of the junction left unmatched. The CDR3 runs to 15 residues. The CDR3 DNA reads as TGTGCCAGCAGCTTTAGCGGGGGGGCCGGGAATGAGCAGTTCTTC. Protein: CASSFSGGAGNEQFF.

This clonotype was seen only a few times. The V and J genes are TRBV12-3 or TRBV12-4 and TRBJ2-5; the D is unclear. The CDR3 spans 13 residues. V was clipped by 6 bases and J by 0 bases, with 8 bases between them. The CDR3 sequence: CASRPVNQETQYF. The CDR3 region has the DNA TGTGCCAGCAGACCAGTAAACCAAGAGACCCAGTACTTC.

This clonotype was seen a handful of times. The gene calls are TRBV10-2 and TRBJ2-1; D might be TRBD2 (5 bases). CDR1 and CDR2 (germline): WSHSY, SAAADI. The V and J ends lost 2 bases and 3 bases respectively, with 11 bases between them. This CDR3 is 15 amino acids long. The CDR3 DNA follows: TGCGCCAGCAGTGAGAGTAGGACTCACTACAATGAGCAGTTCTTC. Translation: CASSESRTHYNEQFF.

The J gene is TRBJ1-1, the V gene TRBV12-3 or TRBV12-4; tentative D call: TRBD1 (6 bases). V was trimmed by 4 bases and J by 5 bases, leaving 20 bases between them. This CDR3 has 16 residues. For the CDR3, the DNA is TGTGCCAGCAGTTCGTCCAGTAGCCTCAGGGGAACTGAAGCTTTCTTT. Amino acids: CASSSSSSLRGTEAFF.

The chain uses TRBV28 and TRBJ2-3; D is possibly TRBD1 (6 bases). Trimming pared 5 bases from V and 4 bases from J, leaving 16 bases between. Germline CDR1 is MDHEN and CDR2 is SYDVKM. This CDR3 has 15 amino acids. CDR3: CASSLQGGGADTQYF. Written as DNA, the CDR3 is TGTGCCAGCAGTCTACAGGGTGGGGGTGCAGATACGCAGTATTTT.

The chain joins TRBV2 to TRBJ1-2; 7 positions agree with TRBD1. J gave up 7 bases and V 7 bases, and 9 bases lay outside the gene matches. From germline, CDR1 is SNHLY and CDR2 FYNNEI. This CDR3 is built from 13 residues. The CDR3 loop reads CASTPTRGSGYTF. CDR3 nucleotide sequence: TGTGCCAGCACTCCCACCAGGGGGTCTGGCTACACCTTC.

The V gene is TRBV27, the J gene TRBJ2-1, with D tentatively TRBD1 (5 bases). Trimming cost V 10 bases and J 5 bases, with 15 bases left between them. CDR3 length: 13 residues. Germline values: CDR1 MNHEY, CDR2 SMNVEV (reference sequence). The chain's CDR3 is CATSPGPHNEQFF. The CDR3 DNA reads as TGTGCCACTTCCCCAGGGCCTCACAATGAGCAGTTCTTC.

This clonotype has at least ten counts. The chain couples TRBV5-1 to TRBJ1-1, with 7 bases matching TRBD1. The J segment lost 7 bases and the V segment lost 2 bases, leaving 11 bases of the junction unmatched. Per germline, CDR1 SGHRS and CDR2 YFSETQ. CDR3 length: 15 residues. The CDR3 sequence: CASSFAGTDDDEAFF. CDR3 sequence (DNA): TGCGCCAGCAGCTTCGCCGGGACAGATGACGATGAAGCTTTCTTT.

The V gene is TRBV5-5, the J gene TRBJ1-2; D is uncertain. Germline V CDR1 and CDR2: SGHKS, YYEKEE (reference sequence). CDR3 size: 14 residues. Between the trimmed V and J ends, which lost 0 bases and 4 bases, there was a span of 10 bases. Here the CDR3 reads CASSLGSKAYGYTF. The CDR3 region has the DNA TGTGCCAGCAGCTTGGGAAGCAAGGCCTATGGCTACACCTTC. Combining the CDR3 with reference TRBV5-5 and TRBJ1-2 gives the whole variable domain DAGVTQSPTHLIKTRGQQVTLRCSPISGHKSVSWYQQVLGQGPQFIFQYYEKEERGRGNFPDRFSARQFPNYSSELNVNALLLGDSALYLCASSLGSKAYGYTFGSGTRLTVV.

This chain joins TRBV20-1 and TRBJ2-2; 15 nucleotides match TRBD2. The CDR3 covers 17 residues. V was clipped by 6 bases and J by 7 bases; unmatched bases: 12. CDR1 is DFQATT, CDR2 SNEGSKA, per germline (reference sequence). CDR3 amino acids: CSAQGLAGGRWNGELFF. The CDR3 nucleotides are TGCAGTGCCCAGGGACTAGCGGGGGGCCGATGGAACGGGGAGCTGTTTTTT.